A selection of T cell receptor beta chains follows, all from one sample in a study of T-cell memory formation after mild COVID-19. TCRdb independently ran MiXCR on the 5' RACE reads; one entry per CDR3 protein. The sample records roughly 250,000 distinct CDR3 sequences, roughly 17% being singletons. The sequencing sample was made of PBMCs or a T cell subset sorted from them (not recorded which). The receptors come from a man aged 18 to 29 who had mild COVID-19 (a few samples of this study predate the infection). Cell type and time point are not known. Both conserved end residues are part of each CDR3. The D gene is left open where the match is weak. The size of a clone is reported for some rows only, either as once, few or many, or as a class for expanded clones.

TRBD1	TRBV6-5	few	TRBJ1-2	TGTGCCAGCAGTTTGGGACAGGGAACACTACTTCATGGCTACACCTTC	CASSLGQGTLLHGYTF
TRBD1	TRBV6-1	NA	TRBJ2-7	TGTGCCAGCAGTCCCACGGGACAGCCACACGAGCAGTACTTC	CASSPTGQPHEQYF
NA	TRBV5-1	many	TRBJ1-1	TGCGCCAGCAGCGTCGGGCAGGGGAACACTGAAGCTTTCTTT	CASSVGQGNTEAFF
NA	TRBV4-2	NA	TRBJ2-1	TGTGCCAGCAGCCAGGGGCGGCGATCGGGCACTGAGCAGTTCTTC	CASSQGRRSGTEQFF
NA	TRBV5-4	many	TRBJ1-4	TGTGCCAGCAGCTTGCGTAACGAAAAACTGTTTTTT	CASSLRNEKLFF
NA	TRBV19	NA	TRBJ1-5	TGTGCCAGTAGTAGAGCCCGGGCGATCTATCAGCCCCAGCATTTT	CASSRARAIYQPQHF
NA	TRBV5-4	NA	TRBJ1-1	TGTGCCAGCAGCTTTGATGTTACACAGGGAAACACTGAAGCTTTCTTT	CASSFDVTQGNTEAFF
NA	TRBV29-1	NA	TRBJ1-1	TGCAGCGCTGGAACACACGAATTCATGAACACTGAAGCTTTCTTT	CSAGTHEFMNTEAFF
TRBD1	TRBV20-1	few	TRBJ1-5	TGCAGTGCTAGTAGAGGACAGGGTGGTCAGCCCCAGCATTTT	CSASRGQGGQPQHF
NA	TRBV25-1	NA	TRBJ1-2	TGTGCCAGCAGTGAACTCCGGGCTGGCTATGGCTACACCTTC	CASSELRAGYGYTF
NA	TRBV4-3	NA	TRBJ2-5	TGCGCCAGCAGCCAAGGCGACGGAAAAGAGACCCAGTACTTC	CASSQGDGKETQYF
TRBD1	TRBV7-9	few	TRBJ1-1	TGTGCCAGCAGCTCCCGACAGGGGCTCTTGAACACTGAAGCTTTCTTT	CASSSRQGLLNTEAFF
NA	TRBV20-1	few	TRBJ1-5	TGCAGTGCCCTGAGGGGCGGCAATCAGCCCCAGCATTTT	CSALRGGNQPQHF
TRBD2	TRBV6-7	NA	TRBJ2-3	TGTGCCAGCAGTCCCGGACTAGCGGGGACCCACACAGATACGCAGTATTTT	CASSPGLAGTHTDTQYF
NA	TRBV7-2	NA	TRBJ2-1	TGTGCCAGCAGCTTATGGGTGAGGGGGTCCTACAATGAGCAGTTCTTC	CASSLWVRGSYNEQFF
TRBD1	TRBV7-6	NA	TRBJ1-4	TGTGCCAGCAGCTCAGGGGGGGATTTAGCTAATGAAAAACTGTTTTTT	CASSSGGDLANEKLFF
NA	TRBV4-2	NA	TRBJ2-3	TGTGCCAGCAGCCAAGCCACGGGGGAGGATACGCAGTATTTT	CASSQATGEDTQYF
NA	TRBV10-3	NA	TRBJ1-5	TGTGCCATCAGTGAGGGGCCCTATCAGCCCCAGCATTTT	CAISEGPYQPQHF
TRBD1	TRBV4-1	many	TRBJ1-4	TGCGCCAGCAGCCATTCCGGGACAGGGTCCGGAAAACTGTTTTTT	CASSHSGTGSGKLFF
TRBD2	TRBV15	few	TRBJ2-5	TGTGCCACCAGCCCTGGACTAGCGGGCCAAGAGACCCAGTACTTC	CATSPGLAGQETQYF
NA	TRBV7-2	NA	TRBJ1-2	TGTGCCAGCAGCTTAGGTGGGGCGGTTAACTATGGCTACACCTTC	CASSLGGAVNYGYTF
NA	TRBV2	few	TRBJ1-1	TGTGCGGGGGGATTGGACATGAACACTGAAGCTTTCTTT	CAGGLDMNTEAFF
NA	TRBV4-2	NA	TRBJ1-6	TGTGCCAGCAGCCCACGACTCGGTAACAGTCCAAATTCACCCCTCCACTTT	CASSPRLGNSPNSPLHF
NA	TRBV3-1	NA	TRBJ1-1	TGTGCCAGCAGACCCCGAGGCCAGAACACTGAAGCTTTCTTT	CASRPRGQNTEAFF
TRBD1	TRBV28	NA	TRBJ1-2	TGTGCCAGCAACCTGGGACAGGGTGGTGGCTACACCTTC	CASNLGQGGGYTF
TRBD2	TRBV28	few	TRBJ2-6	TGTGCCAGCAGAGCTAGCGGGCTCTCTGGGGCCAACGTCCTGACTTTC	CASRASGLSGANVLTF
NA	TRBV11-2	few	TRBJ2-5	TGTGCCAGCAGCTCCCGAGGGGGATCAGAGACCCAGTACTTC	CASSSRGGSETQYF
NA	TRBV18	NA	TRBJ2-5	TGTGCCAGCTCACCGTACGGGGAGACCCAGTACTTC	CASSPYGETQYF
TRBD1	TRBV6-5	many	TRBJ1-1	TGTGCCAGCAGTCGGGGACAGGGGCTGAACACTGAAGCTTTCTTT	CASSRGQGLNTEAFF
NA	TRBV2	few	TRBJ1-2	TGTGCCAGCACCCCTGGGGCAGGGAGGGACTATGGCTACACCTTC	CASTPGAGRDYGYTF
NA	TRBV5-1	NA	TRBJ2-5	TGCGCCAGCGCGATCGGAAAGTCCGGTCTTCAAGAGACCCAGTACTTC	CASAIGKSGLQETQYF
NA	TRBV19	NA	TRBJ1-2	TGTGCCAGTAGCCCGTCAAAGGGACGGTCCTATGGCTACACCTTC	CASSPSKGRSYGYTF
NA	TRBV24-1	NA	TRBJ1-2	TGTGCCACCAGTGGTCTTTTACAGGGTGGGGGCTATGGCTACACCTTC	CATSGLLQGGGYGYTF
TRBD1	TRBV20-1	few	TRBJ2-7	TGCAGTGCGCCCAGGGGGCGCGACGAGCAGTACTTC	CSAPRGRDEQYF
TRBD1	TRBV5-1	NA	TRBJ1-2	TGCGCCAGCAGCTGGGAGACAGGGGGCGTCTATGGCTACACCTTC	CASSWETGGVYGYTF
TRBD2	TRBV7-2	few	TRBJ2-3	TGTGCCAGCAGCCCTACAAGCGGGGGGGCCGTAGATACGCAGTATTTT	CASSPTSGGAVDTQYF
NA	TRBV23-1	NA	TRBJ1-2	TGCGCCAGCAGTCAATCACTCGGCACTGACTATGGCTACACCTTC	CASSQSLGTDYGYTF
NA	TRBV10-3	NA	TRBJ1-1	TGTGCCATCAAGTTCCAGGGAACGGACACTGAAGCTTTCTTT	CAIKFQGTDTEAFF
TRBD1	TRBV9	few	TRBJ1-2	TGTGCCAGCAGCCCACCCGACAGGGGTGTTTATGGCTACACCTTC	CASSPPDRGVYGYTF
NA	TRBV6-2/TRBV6-3	NA	TRBJ1-1	TGTGCCAGCAACGGGGTCAACACTGAAGCTTTCTTT	CASNGVNTEAFF
NA	TRBV25-1	NA	TRBJ2-2	TGTGCCAGCAGTGAATATGCCCGGACCGGGGAGCTGTTTTTT	CASSEYARTGELFF
NA	TRBV5-1	NA	TRBJ2-7	TGCGCCAGCAGCTTTAACGGACTCGACGAGCAGTACTTC	CASSFNGLDEQYF
NA	TRBV11-2	NA	TRBJ1-1	TGTGCCAGCAGGCGTTGGAACACTGAAGCTTTCTTT	CASRRWNTEAFF
NA	TRBV6-5	few	TRBJ2-5	TGTGCCAGCAGTTGGGGACACCTTCAAGAGACCCAGTACTTC	CASSWGHLQETQYF
NA	TRBV5-1	NA	TRBJ2-1	TGCGCCAGCAGCTTGTCCGTTAGCTCCTACAATGAGCAGTTCTTC	CASSLSVSSYNEQFF
TRBD2	TRBV7-2	NA	TRBJ2-1	TGTGCCAGCAGCCTTGACTCGAGCGGGGGGTACAATGAGCAGTTCTTC	CASSLDSSGGYNEQFF
NA	TRBV5-1	few	TRBJ2-5	TGCGCCAGCAGCTTGGTGGGGCTGGAGACCCAGTACTTC	CASSLVGLETQYF
NA	TRBV7-3	many	TRBJ2-1	TGTGCCAGCGGCTTAGGGGGGACTACCGACAATGAGCAGTTCTTC	CASGLGGTTDNEQFF
TRBD2	TRBV18	few	TRBJ2-7	TGTGCCAGCTCGGGACTAGCGGGGGTCACGCCCTACGAGCAGTACTTC	CASSGLAGVTPYEQYF
NA	TRBV7-9	few	TRBJ2-3	TGTGCCAGCAGCCCCACAAATGCAGATACGCAGTATTTT	CASSPTNADTQYF
NA	TRBV2	NA	TRBJ1-5	TGTGCCAGCAGTGAACGACGGGGAAATCAGCCCCAGCATTTT	CASSERRGNQPQHF
NA	TRBV14	once	TRBJ2-5	TGTGCCAGCAGCCAAGGGAGGGCGACCCAGTACTTC	CASSQGRATQYF
NA	TRBV18	few	TRBJ1-3	TGTGCCAGCTCACCACAGGACGCATCTGGAAACACCATATATTTT	CASSPQDASGNTIYF
NA	TRBV18	once	TRBJ2-6	TGTGCCAGCTCAGTCACAGGGTTTGGGGCCAACGTCCTGACTTTC	CASSVTGFGANVLTF
NA	TRBV5-1	few	TRBJ1-2	TGCGCCAGCAGCCCCGAGTCTTCTAACTATGGCTACACCTTC	CASSPESSNYGYTF
NA	TRBV2	NA	TRBJ2-3	TGTGCCAGCAGTTGGTCGCGGGAAGATACGCAGTATTTT	CASSWSREDTQYF
TRBD1	TRBV2	NA	TRBJ1-4	TGTGCCAGCAGATTTGGACAGGGGAGAAATGAAAAACTGTTTTTT	CASRFGQGRNEKLFF